The clone carrying this T cell receptor beta chain was observed many times. Its antigen is undetermined. TCRdb reprocessed the 5' RACE reads via MiXCR and lists one record per CDR3 protein. The sample consists of some 9,400 distinct CDR3 sequences, roughly 3% of them appearing once. This entry is derived from a study of spatial heterogeneity in lung cancer. Study information: More beta-chain than alpha-chain sequences were consistently detected.

Time point described: sample taken at primary tumor resection. Frozen PBMC, nontumor lung or tumor provided whole RNA, which was sequenced unsorted. V lost 4 bases and J lost 2, with 9 bases in between. This CDR3 is built from 14 residues. Findings and limits, study-wide: Tumor mutation count correlated with how many alpha and beta TCRs expanded intratumorally.

The sample consisted of lung tumor tissue, taken at surgery. This sequence originates from a male donor with early-stage non-small cell lung cancer. The rearrangement uses TRBV12-3 or TRBV12-4 and TRBJ1-5, with D possibly being TRBD1 (5 bases). As DNA, the CDR3 is TGTGCCAGCAGTTACCGGGACGGCAATCAGCCCCAGCATTTT. It translates to CASSYRDGNQPQHF.